This T cell receptor (beta chain) was retrieved from a study of early stage breast cancer tumors. Tissue for this sample was collected 2-4 cm from the breast tumor. As to this clone: Its antigen is unidentified.

Study-level findings and limits: In about 90% of the 16 patients, blood comparison separated tumor from normal breast.

Generated by immunoSEQ multiplex PCR, the TCRdb table keeps only in-frame clones and is missing some. The sample includes about 15,000 clones, 65% to 85% of them seen just once. Germline V gives CDR1 MGHRA, CDR2 YSYEKL. J was trimmed by 7 bases and V by 4 bases; bases with no gene match: 15. This CDR3 contains 16 residues. The rearrangement uses TRBV4-1 and TRBJ2-7; the match to TRBD2 covers 8 bases. The TCR originated in a person in their thirties with breast cancer. Sample: normal breast tissue next to the tumor. This chain's CDR3 is CASSLRPRAGAGEQYF. In DNA, the CDR3 is TGCGCCAGCAGCCTGAGGCCTAGAGCGGGGGCGGGTGAGCAGTACTTC.